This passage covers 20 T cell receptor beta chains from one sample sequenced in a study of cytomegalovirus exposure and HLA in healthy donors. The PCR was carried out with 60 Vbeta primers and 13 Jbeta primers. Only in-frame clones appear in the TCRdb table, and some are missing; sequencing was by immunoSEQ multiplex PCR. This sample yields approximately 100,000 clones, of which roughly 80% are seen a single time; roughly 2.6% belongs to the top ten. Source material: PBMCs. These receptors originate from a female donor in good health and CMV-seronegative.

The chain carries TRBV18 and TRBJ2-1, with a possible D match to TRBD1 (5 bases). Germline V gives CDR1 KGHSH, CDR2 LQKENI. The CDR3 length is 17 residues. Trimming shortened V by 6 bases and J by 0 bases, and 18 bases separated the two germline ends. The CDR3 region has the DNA TGTGCCAGCTCCCCAAACAGGAATTCAGTCTCCTACAATGAGCAGTTCTTC. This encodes CASSPNRNSVSYNEQFF.

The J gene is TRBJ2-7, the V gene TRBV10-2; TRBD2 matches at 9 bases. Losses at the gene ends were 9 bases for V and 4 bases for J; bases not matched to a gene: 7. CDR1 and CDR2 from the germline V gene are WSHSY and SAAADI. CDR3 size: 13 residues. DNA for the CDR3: TGCGCCAGTTCCAGCGGGGGGCCATACGAGCAGTACTTC. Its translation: CASSSGGPYEQYF.

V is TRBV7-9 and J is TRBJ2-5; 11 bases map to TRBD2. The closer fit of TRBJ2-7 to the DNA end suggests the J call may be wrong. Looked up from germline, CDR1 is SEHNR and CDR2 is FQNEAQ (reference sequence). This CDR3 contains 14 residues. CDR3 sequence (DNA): TGTGCCAGCAGCTCTAGCGGGGGGCCCTACGAGCAGTACTTC. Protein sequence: CASSSSGGPYEQYF.

CDR3 in amino acids: CASSLSPSVTRGSYNEQFF. The DNA for the CDR3 is TGTGCCAGCAGTTTATCACCCTCCGTGACCCGGGGAAGCTACAATGAGCAGTTCTTC. This chain joins TRBV27 and TRBJ2-1; TRBD2 might be the D (5 bases). Germline V gene lookup returns CDR1 MNHEY and CDR2 SMNVEV (reference sequence). The CDR3 runs 19 residues. V was clipped by 0 bases and J by 3 bases, with 21 bases between them.

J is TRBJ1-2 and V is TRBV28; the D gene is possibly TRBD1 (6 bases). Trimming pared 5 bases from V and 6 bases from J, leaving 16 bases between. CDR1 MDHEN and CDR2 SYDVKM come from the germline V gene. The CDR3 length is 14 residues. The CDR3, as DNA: TGTGCCAGCAGTATACAGGGTCCCGAAAATGGCTACACCTTC. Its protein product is CASSIQGPENGYTF.

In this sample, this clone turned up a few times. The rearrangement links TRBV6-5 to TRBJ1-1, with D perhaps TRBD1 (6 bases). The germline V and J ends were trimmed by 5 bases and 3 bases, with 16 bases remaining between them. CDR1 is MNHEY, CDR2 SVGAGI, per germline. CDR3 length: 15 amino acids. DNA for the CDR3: TGTGCCAGCAGTCAACAGGGCCGTCGGGACACTGAAGCTTTCTTT. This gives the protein CASSQQGRRDTEAFF.

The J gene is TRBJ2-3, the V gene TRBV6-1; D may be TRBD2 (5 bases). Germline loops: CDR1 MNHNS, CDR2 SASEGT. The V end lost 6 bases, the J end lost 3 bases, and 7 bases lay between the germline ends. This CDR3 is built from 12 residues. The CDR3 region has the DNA TGTGCCAGCAGACGGGGAACAGATACGCAGTATTTT. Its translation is CASRRGTDTQYF.

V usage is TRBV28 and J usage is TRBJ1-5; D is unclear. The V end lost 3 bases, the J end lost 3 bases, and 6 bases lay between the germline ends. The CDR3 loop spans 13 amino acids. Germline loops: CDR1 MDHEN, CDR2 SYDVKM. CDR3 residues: CASSLENNQPQHF. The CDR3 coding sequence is TGTGCCAGCAGTTTGGAGAACAATCAGCCCCAGCATTTT.

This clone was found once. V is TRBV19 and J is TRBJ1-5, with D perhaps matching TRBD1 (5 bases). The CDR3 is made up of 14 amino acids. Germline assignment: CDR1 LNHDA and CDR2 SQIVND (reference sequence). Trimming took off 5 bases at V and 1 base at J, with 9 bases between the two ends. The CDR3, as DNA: TGTGCCAGTAGTCGACAGACGAGCAATCAGCCCCAGCATTTT. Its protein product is CASSRQTSNQPQHF.

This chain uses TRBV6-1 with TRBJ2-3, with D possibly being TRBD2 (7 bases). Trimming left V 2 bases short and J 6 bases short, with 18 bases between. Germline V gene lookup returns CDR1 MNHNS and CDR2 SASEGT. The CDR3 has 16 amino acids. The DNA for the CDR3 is TGTGCCAGCAGTGAAACGGGGGGCGGGGTGGGGGATACGCAGTATTTT. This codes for CASSETGGGVGDTQYF.

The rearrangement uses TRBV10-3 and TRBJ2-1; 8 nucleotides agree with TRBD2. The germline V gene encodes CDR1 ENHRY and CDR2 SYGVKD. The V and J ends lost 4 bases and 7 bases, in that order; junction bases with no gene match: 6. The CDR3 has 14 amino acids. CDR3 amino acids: CAISAGGRRNEQFF. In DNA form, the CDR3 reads TGTGCCATCAGTGCGGGGGGGAGGAGGAATGAGCAGTTCTTC.

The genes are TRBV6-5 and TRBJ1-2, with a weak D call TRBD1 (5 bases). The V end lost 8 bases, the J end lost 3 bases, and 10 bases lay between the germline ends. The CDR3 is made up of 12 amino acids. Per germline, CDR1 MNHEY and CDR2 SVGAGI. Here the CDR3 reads CASGARDYGYTF. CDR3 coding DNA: TGTGCCAGCGGGGCCCGGGACTATGGCTACACCTTC.

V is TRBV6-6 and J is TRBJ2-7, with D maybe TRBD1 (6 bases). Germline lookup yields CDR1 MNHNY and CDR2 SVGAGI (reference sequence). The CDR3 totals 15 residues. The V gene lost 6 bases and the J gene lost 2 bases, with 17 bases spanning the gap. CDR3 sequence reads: CASSPIQGTTYEQYF. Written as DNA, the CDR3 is TGTGCCAGCAGCCCGATACAGGGAACCACCTACGAGCAGTACTTC.

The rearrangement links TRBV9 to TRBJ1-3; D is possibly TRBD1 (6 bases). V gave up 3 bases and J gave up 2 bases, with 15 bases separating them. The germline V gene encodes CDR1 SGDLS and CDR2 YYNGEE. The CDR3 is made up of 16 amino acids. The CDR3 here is CASSAVQGTPGNTIYF. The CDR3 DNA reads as TGTGCCAGCAGCGCCGTACAGGGTACCCCTGGAAACACCATATATTTT.

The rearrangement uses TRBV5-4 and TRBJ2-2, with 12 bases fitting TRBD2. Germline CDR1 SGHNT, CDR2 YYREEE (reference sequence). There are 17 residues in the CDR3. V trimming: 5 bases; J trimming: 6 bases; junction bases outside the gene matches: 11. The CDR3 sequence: CASSRPSGGAVPGELFF. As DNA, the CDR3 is TGTGCCAGCAGTCGACCTAGCGGGGGGGCCGTTCCCGGGGAGCTGTTTTTT.

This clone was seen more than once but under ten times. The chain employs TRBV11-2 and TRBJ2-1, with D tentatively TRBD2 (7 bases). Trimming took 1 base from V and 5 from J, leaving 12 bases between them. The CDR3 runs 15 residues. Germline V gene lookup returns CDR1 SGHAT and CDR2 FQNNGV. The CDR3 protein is CASSLAGGPNNEQFF. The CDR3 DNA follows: TGTGCCAGCAGCTTAGCCGGGGGGCCTAACAATGAGCAGTTCTTC.

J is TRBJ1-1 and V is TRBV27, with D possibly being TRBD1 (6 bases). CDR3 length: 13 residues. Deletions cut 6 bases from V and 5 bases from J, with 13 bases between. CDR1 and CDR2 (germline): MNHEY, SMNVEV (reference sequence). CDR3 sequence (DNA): TGTGCCAGCAGCCGCCAACAGGGTACTGAAGCTTTCTTT. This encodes CASSRQQGTEAFF.

The CDR3 reads CASSLVQGILNTEAFF. Here the CDR3 DNA reads TGTGCCAGCAGTTTAGTACAGGGGATACTGAACACTGAAGCTTTCTTT. The V gene is TRBV28, the J gene TRBJ1-1; 7 bases line up with TRBD1. The CDR3 is 16 amino acids. V lost 2 bases to trimming and J lost 0 bases; unmatched junction nucleotides: 6. The germline CDR1 and CDR2 sequences are MDHEN and SYDVKM.

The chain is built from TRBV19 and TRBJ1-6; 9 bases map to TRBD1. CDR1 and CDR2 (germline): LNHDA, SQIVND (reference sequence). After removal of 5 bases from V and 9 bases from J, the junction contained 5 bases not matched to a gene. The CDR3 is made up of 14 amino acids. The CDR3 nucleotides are TGTGCCAGTAGTTCCGGACAGGGGAGTTCACCCCTCCACTTT. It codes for CASSSGQGSSPLHF. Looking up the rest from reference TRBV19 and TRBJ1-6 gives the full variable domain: DGGITQSPKYLFRKEGQNVTLSCEQNLNHDAMYWYRQDPGQGLRLIYYSQIVNDFQKGDIAEGYSVSREKKESFPLTVTSAQKNPTAFYLCASSSGQGSSPLHFGNGTRLTVT.

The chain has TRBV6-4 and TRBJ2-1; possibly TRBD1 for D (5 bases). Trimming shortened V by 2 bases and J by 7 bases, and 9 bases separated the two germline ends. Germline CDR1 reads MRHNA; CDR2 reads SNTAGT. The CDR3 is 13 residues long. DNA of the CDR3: TGTGCCAGCAGTGACGGTTCAGGGAATGAGCAGTTCTTC. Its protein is CASSDGSGNEQFF.